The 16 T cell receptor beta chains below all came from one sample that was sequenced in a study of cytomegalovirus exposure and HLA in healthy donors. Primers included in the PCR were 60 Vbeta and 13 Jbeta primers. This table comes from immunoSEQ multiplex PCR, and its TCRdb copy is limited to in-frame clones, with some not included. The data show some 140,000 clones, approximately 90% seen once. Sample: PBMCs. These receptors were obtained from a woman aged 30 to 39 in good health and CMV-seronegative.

This CDR3 reads CASSPGQGNGGYTF. CDR3 nucleotides: TGTGCCAGCAGCCCGGGACAGGGAAACGGCGGCTACACCTTC. This sequence joins TRBV7-2 and TRBJ1-2, with TRBD1 matching 9 bases. J lost 8 bases, V lost 5 bases, and 9 bases had no gene match. From germline, CDR1 is SGHTA and CDR2 FQGNSA. The length of the CDR3 is 14 residues.

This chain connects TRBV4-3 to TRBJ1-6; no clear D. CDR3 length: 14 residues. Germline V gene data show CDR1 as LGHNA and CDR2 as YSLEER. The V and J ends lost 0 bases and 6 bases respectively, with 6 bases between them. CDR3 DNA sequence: TGCGCCAGCAGCCAAGATCTACCTAATTCACCCCTCCACTTT. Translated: CASSQDLPNSPLHF.

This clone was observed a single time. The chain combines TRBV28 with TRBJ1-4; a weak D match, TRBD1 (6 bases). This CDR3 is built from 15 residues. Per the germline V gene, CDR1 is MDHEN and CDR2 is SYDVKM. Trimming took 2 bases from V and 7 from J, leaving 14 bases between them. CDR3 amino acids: CASSLADRYGEKLFF. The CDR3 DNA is TGTGCCAGCAGTTTAGCGGACAGATACGGTGAAAAACTGTTTTTT.

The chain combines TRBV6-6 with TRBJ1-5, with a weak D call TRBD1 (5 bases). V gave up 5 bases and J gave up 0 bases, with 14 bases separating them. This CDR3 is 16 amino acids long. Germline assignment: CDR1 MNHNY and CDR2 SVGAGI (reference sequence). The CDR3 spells CASSKPQGASNQPQHF. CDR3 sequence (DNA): TGTGCCAGCAGTAAGCCCCAGGGCGCTAGCAATCAGCCCCAGCATTTT.

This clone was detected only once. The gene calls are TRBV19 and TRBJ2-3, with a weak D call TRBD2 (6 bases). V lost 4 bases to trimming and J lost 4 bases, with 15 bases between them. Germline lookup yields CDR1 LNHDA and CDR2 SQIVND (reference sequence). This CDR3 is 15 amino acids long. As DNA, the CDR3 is TGTGCCAGTAGTACCTCAAGACTAGTAGCAGATACGCAGTATTTT. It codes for CASSTSRLVADTQYF.

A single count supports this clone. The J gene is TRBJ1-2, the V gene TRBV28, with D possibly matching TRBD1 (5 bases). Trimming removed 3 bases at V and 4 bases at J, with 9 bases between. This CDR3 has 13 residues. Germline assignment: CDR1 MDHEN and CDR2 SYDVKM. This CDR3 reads CASSLSGSYGYTF. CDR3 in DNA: TGTGCCAGCAGTTTGTCAGGGTCCTATGGCTACACCTTC.

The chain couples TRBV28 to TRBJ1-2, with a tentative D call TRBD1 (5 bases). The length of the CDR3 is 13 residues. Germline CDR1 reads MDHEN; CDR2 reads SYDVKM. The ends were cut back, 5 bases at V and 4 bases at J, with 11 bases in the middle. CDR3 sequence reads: CASSPLGGYGYTF. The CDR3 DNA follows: TGTGCCAGCAGTCCTCTCGGGGGCTATGGCTACACCTTC.

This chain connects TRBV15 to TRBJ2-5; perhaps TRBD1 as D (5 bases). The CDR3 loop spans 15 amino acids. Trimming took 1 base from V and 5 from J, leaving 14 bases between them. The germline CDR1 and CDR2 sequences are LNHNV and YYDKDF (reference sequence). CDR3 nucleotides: TGTGCCACCAGCAGAGCCTGGGGCCTTGGGGAGACCCAGTACTTC. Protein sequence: CATSRAWGLGETQYF.

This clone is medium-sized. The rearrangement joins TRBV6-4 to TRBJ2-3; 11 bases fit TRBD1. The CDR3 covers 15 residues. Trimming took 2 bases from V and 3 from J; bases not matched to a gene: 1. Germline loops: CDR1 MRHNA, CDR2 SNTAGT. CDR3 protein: CASSDGQGATDTQYF. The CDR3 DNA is TGTGCCAGCAGTGACGGACAGGGGGCAACAGATACGCAGTATTTT.

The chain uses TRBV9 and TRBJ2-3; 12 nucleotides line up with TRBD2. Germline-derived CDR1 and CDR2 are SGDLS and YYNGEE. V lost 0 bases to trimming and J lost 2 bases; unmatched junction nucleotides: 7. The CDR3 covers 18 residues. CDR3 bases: TGTGCCAGCAGCGTAGGGCTAGCGGGGGGGCGGAACACAGATACGCAGTATTTT. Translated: CASSVGLAGGRNTDTQYF.

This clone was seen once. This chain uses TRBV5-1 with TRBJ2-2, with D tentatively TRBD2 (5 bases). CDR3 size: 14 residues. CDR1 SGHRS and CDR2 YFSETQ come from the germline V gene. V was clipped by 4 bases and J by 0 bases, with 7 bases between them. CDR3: CASSPGANTGELFF. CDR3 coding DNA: TGCGCCAGCAGCCCCGGGGCGAACACCGGGGAGCTGTTTTTT.

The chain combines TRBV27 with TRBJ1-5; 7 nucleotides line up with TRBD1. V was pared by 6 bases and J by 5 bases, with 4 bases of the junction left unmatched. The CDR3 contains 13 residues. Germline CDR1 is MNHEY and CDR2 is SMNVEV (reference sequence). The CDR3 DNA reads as TGTGCCAGCAGCAGGGGGACTTATCAGCCCCAGCATTTT. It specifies CASSRGTYQPQHF.

The CDR3 is CASSLAGQGDIQYF. The CDR3 DNA sequence: TGCGCCAGCAGCCTAGCGGGACAGGGTGACATTCAGTACTTC. This chain uses TRBV4-1 with TRBJ2-4; D possibly corresponds to TRBD1 (9 bases). The germline V and J ends were trimmed by 4 bases and 8 bases, with 15 bases remaining between them. The CDR3 is made up of 14 amino acids. Germline CDR1 and CDR2: MGHRA and YSYEKL.

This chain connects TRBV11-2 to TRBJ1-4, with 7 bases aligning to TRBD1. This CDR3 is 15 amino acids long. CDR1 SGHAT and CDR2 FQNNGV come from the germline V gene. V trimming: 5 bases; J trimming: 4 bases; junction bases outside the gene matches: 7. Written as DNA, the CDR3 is TGTGCCAGCAGCCTTTGGGGACAGAATAATGAAAAACTGTTTTTT. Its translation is CASSLWGQNNEKLFF.

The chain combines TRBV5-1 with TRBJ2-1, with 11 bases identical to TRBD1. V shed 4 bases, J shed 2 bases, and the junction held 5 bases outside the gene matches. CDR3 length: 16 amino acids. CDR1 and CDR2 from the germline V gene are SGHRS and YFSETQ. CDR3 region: CASSVTGQGAYNEQFF. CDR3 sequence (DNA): TGCGCCAGCAGCGTGACGGGACAGGGGGCCTACAATGAGCAGTTCTTC. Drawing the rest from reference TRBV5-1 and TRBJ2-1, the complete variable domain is KAGVTQTPRYLIKTRGQQVTLSCSPISGHRSVSWYQQTPGQGLQFLFEYFSETQRNKGNFPGRFSGRQFSNSRSEMNVSTLELGDSALYLCASSVTGQGAYNEQFFGPGTRLTVL.

CDR3 amino acids: CASNMGARGYTF. The CDR3 coding sequence is TGTGCCAGCAACATGGGGGCGCGAGGCTACACCTTC. This chain uses TRBV19 with TRBJ1-2, with a tentative D call TRBD1 (6 bases). Germline lookup yields CDR1 LNHDA and CDR2 SQIVND (reference sequence). This CDR3 has 12 residues. Trimming cost V 9 bases and J 8 bases, with 16 bases left between them.